The 13 T cell receptor beta chains below come from one sample, sequenced in a study of T cell changes during pregnancy in multiple sclerosis. Assay used: immunoSEQ multiplex PCR; TCRdb lists only in-frame clones, some missing. The sample has tens of thousands of clones, around 93% seen once. The starting material was CD8+ T cells from peripheral blood mononuclear cells, obtained in the third trimester of pregnancy. The receptors originated from a female donor with multiple sclerosis, enrolled in a pregnancy study.

The chain recombines TRBV4-1 with TRBJ1-1; the D gene is possibly TRBD1 (6 bases). The CDR3 sequence is 15 residues long. V was cut by 4 bases and J by 6 bases, with 18 bases left in between. Germline CDR1 and CDR2: MGHRA and YSYEKL. This chain's CDR3 is CASSPHSDSFSEAFF. As DNA, the CDR3 is TGCGCCAGCAGCCCTCATTCGGACAGCTTCTCTGAAGCTTTCTTT.

The J gene is TRBJ2-5, the V gene TRBV27; 7 bases match TRBD2. This CDR3 spans 18 amino acids. The trim removed 6 bases at V and 2 bases at J, leaving 18 bases unmatched. Looked up from germline, CDR1 is MNHEY and CDR2 is SMNVEV (reference sequence). The CDR3 here is CASRRKGKREDSQETQYF. The CDR3 DNA is TGTGCCAGCAGACGGAAGGGAAAGCGGGAAGACAGTCAAGAGACCCAGTACTTC.

The chain carries TRBV5-1 and TRBJ2-7; weak D call: TRBD2 (7 bases). V was pared by 4 bases and J by 4 bases, with 18 bases between. This CDR3 is 15 amino acids long. Per the germline V gene, CDR1 is SGHRS and CDR2 is YFSETQ. The CDR3 sequence: CASSLEGVGGYEQYF. The CDR3 DNA sequence: TGCGCCAGCAGCCTTGAGGGGGTCGGGGGGTACGAGCAGTACTTC.

This clone has just one count. The chain employs TRBV10-3 and TRBJ2-5; TRBD2 matches 7 bases. The germline V gene encodes CDR1 ENHRY and CDR2 SYGVKD. The CDR3 is 19 residues long. Losses at the gene ends were 2 bases for V and 2 bases for J; bases not matched to a gene: 17. The CDR3 DNA is TGTGCCATCAGTGAGAGGCTAGCGTACCCTTCGCGGGGGCAAGAGACCCAGTACTTC. This sequence encodes CAISERLAYPSRGQETQYF.

A single count supports this clone. The CDR3 protein is CASSLAGGNGYTF. CDR3 nucleotide sequence: TGTGCCAGCAGCTTAGCCGGGGGGAATGGCTACACCTTC. The chain recombines TRBV11-1 with TRBJ1-2, with a weak D call TRBD1 (5 bases). Germline CDR1 reads SGHAT; CDR2 reads FQDESV (reference sequence). The CDR3 is 13 amino acids. V shed 0 bases and J shed 6 bases, with 8 bases lying between them.

V usage is TRBV7-7 and J usage is TRBJ2-7, with 11 bases aligning to TRBD2. After removal of 5 bases from V and 6 bases from J, the junction contained 3 bases not matched to a gene. The length of the CDR3 is 13 residues. CDR1 is SSHAT, CDR2 FNYEAQ, per germline (reference sequence). The CDR3 region is CASSEGTSGEQYF. The CDR3 nucleotides read TGTGCCAGCAGCGAAGGGACTAGCGGCGAGCAGTACTTC. Supplemented by reference TRBV7-7 and TRBJ2-7, the full variable domain reads GAGVSQSPRYKVTKRGQDVTLRCDPISSHATLYWYQQALGQGPEFLTYFNYEAQPDKSGLPSDRFSAERPEGSISTLTIQRTEQRDSAMYRCASSEGTSGEQYFGPGTRLTVT.

This clone was recorded only once. The J gene is TRBJ2-1, the V gene TRBV7-8; the D gene is possibly TRBD1 (6 bases). The V gene lost 3 bases and the J gene lost 4 bases, with 10 bases spanning the gap. The CDR3 sequence is 14 residues long. Germline assignment: CDR1 SGHVS and CDR2 FQNEAQ. The CDR3 sequence: CASSFEQGYNEQFF. DNA of the CDR3: TGTGCCAGCAGCTTCGAACAGGGTTACAATGAGCAGTTCTTC.

This rearrangement joins TRBV29-1 to TRBJ1-3; TRBD1 might be the D (6 bases). Trimming removed 7 bases at V and 1 base at J, with 23 bases between. The CDR3 runs to 17 residues. CDR1 and CDR2 (germline): SQVTM, ANQGSEA. CDR3 DNA: TGCAGCGCCGATAAGGGGGGGGGTGACCCTTCTGGAAACACCATATATTTT. Translation gives CSADKGGGDPSGNTIYF.

The CDR3: CASRPQTSVSYEQYF. The CDR3 coding sequence is TGTGCCAGCAGACCTCAGACTAGCGTTTCCTACGAGCAGTACTTC. This chain links TRBV27 with TRBJ2-7; 8 bases agree with TRBD2. Germline lookup yields CDR1 MNHEY and CDR2 SMNVEV (reference sequence). The CDR3 covers 15 residues. V trimming: 6 bases; J trimming: 1 base; junction bases outside the gene matches: 8.

This rearrangement joins TRBV4-1 to TRBJ2-1; 10 nucleotides agree with TRBD2. Losses at the gene ends were 1 base for V and 4 bases for J; bases not matched to a gene: 1. The CDR3 has 15 residues. Germline CDR1 is MGHRA and CDR2 is YSYEKL. CDR3 coding DNA: TGCGCCAGCAGCCAAGGGACTAGCGGTTACAATGAGCAGTTCTTC. This translates into CASSQGTSGYNEQFF.

The rearrangement uses TRBV12-5 and TRBJ2-5; D ambiguous. Trimming removed 1 base at V and 3 bases at J, with 9 bases between. The CDR3 has 14 amino acids. Per germline, CDR1 LGHNT and CDR2 FRNRAP. CDR3 sequence reads: CASGLAPLEETQYF. The CDR3 region has the DNA TGTGCTAGTGGTTTGGCTCCCCTAGAAGAGACCCAGTACTTC. Filled out from reference TRBV12-5 and TRBJ2-5, the complete variable domain reads DARVTQTPRHKVTEMGQEVTMRCQPILGHNTVFWYRQTMMQGLELLAYFRNRAPLDDSGMPKDRFSAEMPDATLATLKIQPSEPRDSAVYFCASGLAPLEETQYFGPGTRLLVL.

This clone has a single count. This chain's CDR3 is CAWSPGLAGDNEQFF. The DNA for the CDR3 is TGTGCCTGGAGCCCGGGACTAGCGGGAGACAATGAGCAGTTCTTC. The chain employs TRBV30 and TRBJ2-1; TRBD2 matches at 14 bases. Germline trimming cut 3 bases from V and 5 bases from J; bases unmatched to any gene: 3. Germline CDR1 GTSNPN, CDR2 SVGIG (reference sequence). This CDR3 has 15 residues.

This clone was recorded only once. J is TRBJ1-2 and V is TRBV7-9, with D tentatively TRBD1 (6 bases). V shed 1 base and J shed 0 bases, with 9 bases lying between them. CDR3 size: 15 residues. CDR1 is SEHNR, CDR2 FQNEAQ, per germline (reference sequence). The CDR3 is CASSLGTAPNYGYTF. CDR3 sequence (DNA): TGTGCCAGCAGCTTAGGGACAGCTCCTAACTATGGCTACACCTTC.